Following are 30 T cell receptor beta chains from one sample sequenced in a study of cytomegalovirus exposure and HLA in healthy donors. 60 Vbeta and 13 Jbeta primers were used in PCR. Using immunoSEQ multiplex PCR, the repertoire was profiled, and TCRdb retains in-frame clones only, with some absent. In the table there are hundreds of thousands of clones, 70% to 90% of which are singletons. The specimen was PBMCs. These receptors all come from a girl aged 2-10 years in good health and CMV-seronegative.

This sequence joins TRBV7-9 and TRBJ1-2; unclear D gene. The CDR3 spans 14 residues. Germline CDR1 is SEHNR and CDR2 is FQNEAQ (reference sequence). V was pared by 0 bases and J by 6 bases, with 11 bases between. CDR3 DNA: TGTGCCAGCAGCTTAGCCGGCAGCGGCAATGGCTACACCTTC. Translating it yields CASSLAGSGNGYTF.

This chain joins TRBV6-5 and TRBJ1-2, with D possibly TRBD1 on 6 matching bases. This CDR3 spans 13 amino acids. Looked up from germline, CDR1 is MNHEY and CDR2 is SVGAGI. V shed 2 bases and J shed 7 bases, with 11 bases lying between them. The CDR3 nucleotides are TGTGCCAGCAGTTACACAGGGTACTCTGGCTACACCTTC. Translating gives CASSYTGYSGYTF.

The J gene is TRBJ1-1, the V gene TRBV7-6, with a tentative D call TRBD1 (6 bases). Germline CDR1 and CDR2: SGHVS and FNYEAQ. This CDR3 spans 15 amino acids. V was clipped by 6 bases and J by 2 bases, with 16 bases between them. The CDR3 protein is CASSSGTRGNTEAFF. The CDR3 nucleotides are TGTGCCAGCAGTTCCGGGACAAGGGGTAACACTGAAGCTTTCTTT.

On this clone: The same CDR3 can be traced to other DNA sequences in this sample. J is TRBJ2-1 and V is TRBV5-1; 7 bases match TRBD2. The V gene's germline CDR1 is SGHRS and CDR2 YFSETQ. Trimming cost V 2 bases and J 0 bases; bases outside gene matches: 2. The CDR3 totals 15 residues. In nucleotides, the CDR3 is TGCGCCAGCAGCTTAGCGGGGAGCTCCTACAATGAGCAGTTCTTC. It is translated as CASSLAGSSYNEQFF.

The chain combines TRBV11-3 with TRBJ2-2, with 8 bases fitting TRBD1. The CDR3 sequence is 15 residues long. Trimming took 8 bases from V and 1 from J; bases not matched to a gene: 6. Germline-derived CDR1 and CDR2 are SGHNT and YENEEA. CDR3 in amino acids: CASRHGTGNTGELFF. The CDR3, as DNA: TGTGCCAGCCGCCATGGGACAGGGAACACCGGGGAGCTGTTTTTT.

The gene calls are TRBV10-3 and TRBJ2-3; 11 bases align to TRBD2. This CDR3 is 15 amino acids long. Trimming cost V 4 bases and J 1 base; bases outside gene matches: 1. The germline V gene encodes CDR1 ENHRY and CDR2 SYGVKD. The CDR3 DNA reads TGTGCCATCAGTGGGGGACTAGCGGGCACAGATACGCAGTATTTT. Protein: CAISGGLAGTDTQYF.

V is TRBV5-1 and J is TRBJ2-1; 11 nucleotides match TRBD2. Germline V gene lookup returns CDR1 SGHRS and CDR2 YFSETQ. CDR3 length: 17 amino acids. The V and J ends lost 4 bases and 2 bases, in that order; junction bases with no gene match: 8. CDR3 in amino acids: CASSPAWTSGPYNEQFF. In DNA form, the CDR3 reads TGCGCCAGCAGCCCAGCATGGACTAGCGGGCCCTACAATGAGCAGTTCTTC.

The V call is TRBV2, the J call TRBJ2-5; no firm D call. V was pared by 3 bases and J by 1 base, with 9 bases between. Germline CDR1 and CDR2: SNHLY and FYNNEI. There are 14 residues in the CDR3. CDR3 bases: TGTGCCAGCAGTGATCTGGAGATCCAAGAGACCCAGTACTTC. Amino acid sequence: CASSDLEIQETQYF.

The V gene is TRBV27, the J gene TRBJ2-2; 12 nucleotides line up with TRBD2. This CDR3 contains 16 residues. V shed 5 bases, J shed 8 bases, and the junction held 9 bases outside the gene matches. CDR1 MNHEY and CDR2 SMNVEV come from the germline V gene (reference sequence). The CDR3 reads CASSHLAGGPRGELFF. The CDR3, as DNA: TGTGCCAGCAGTCATCTAGCGGGAGGGCCTCGGGGGGAGCTGTTTTTT.

The V call is TRBV7-3, the J call TRBJ1-2; TRBD1 matches at 10 bases. The junction had 3 bases not matched to a gene; V was cut back by 3 bases and J by 5 bases. Germline values: CDR1 SGHTA, CDR2 FQGTGA. The CDR3 has 14 residues. This chain's CDR3 is CASSLGGQGYGYTF. The DNA for the CDR3 is TGTGCCAGCAGCTTGGGGGGACAGGGGTATGGCTACACCTTC.

The J gene is TRBJ2-3, the V gene TRBV18, with D uncertain. V was trimmed by 6 bases and J by 0 bases, leaving 4 bases between them. The CDR3 extends over 12 amino acids. Germline V gene lookup returns CDR1 KGHSH and CDR2 LQKENI. The CDR3 coding sequence is TGTGCCAGCTCCCTAAGCACAGATACGCAGTATTTT. It specifies CASSLSTDTQYF.

This chain connects TRBV10-2 to TRBJ2-3; 8 bases map to TRBD2. The CDR3 sequence is 14 residues long. V trimming: 9 bases; J trimming: 2 bases; junction bases outside the gene matches: 7. CDR1 is WSHSY, CDR2 SAAADI, per germline. The CDR3 loop reads CASSRLATTDTQYF. The CDR3 coding sequence is TGCGCCAGTTCTCGACTAGCGACCACAGATACGCAGTATTTT.

The J gene is TRBJ2-1, the V gene TRBV30; D is possibly TRBD2 (6 bases). Germline CDR1 GTSNPN, CDR2 SVGIG (reference sequence). V lost 2 bases, J lost 10 bases, and 9 bases lay in between. The CDR3 runs to 11 residues. CDR3 in DNA: TGTGCCTGGAGTCCCGGGGGAGAGCAGTTCTTC. Its protein is CAWSPGGEQFF. The entire variable domain, with the rest obtained from reference TRBV30 and TRBJ2-1, is as follows: SQTIHQWPATLVQPVGSPLSLECTVEGTSNPNLYWYRQAAGRGLQLLFYSVGIGQISSEVPQNLSASRPQDRQFILSSKKLLLSDSGFYLCAWSPGGEQFFGPGTRLTVL.

V usage is TRBV7-3 and J usage is TRBJ2-5; perhaps TRBD1 as D (5 bases). Trimming pared 5 bases from V and 5 bases from J, leaving 15 bases between. This CDR3 has 14 residues. CDR1 and CDR2 (germline): SGHTA, FQGTGA. CDR3 nucleotide sequence: TGTGCCAGCAGCATCACAGGCAGCCGGGAGACCCAGTACTTC. Protein product: CASSITGSRETQYF.

This clone was counted between two and nine times. The V gene is TRBV10-3, the J gene TRBJ1-6; D is possibly TRBD1 (5 bases). The CDR3 runs 16 residues. V lost 0 bases and J 7 bases, leaving 13 bases between the germline ends. Germline CDR1 and CDR2: ENHRY and SYGVKD. Written as DNA, the CDR3 is TGTGCCATCAGTGAGTCGGGGGGACCCCTAAATTCACCCCTCCACTTT. It codes for CAISESGGPLNSPLHF.

The rearrangement links TRBV6-1 to TRBJ2-3, with D possibly matching TRBD1 (7 bases). Trimming cost V 5 bases and J 5 bases, with 17 bases left between them. Germline CDR1 is MNHNS and CDR2 is SASEGT. This CDR3 has 15 amino acids. The CDR3 is CASSRGDRGGDTQYF. DNA for the CDR3: TGTGCCAGCAGTAGGGGGGACAGAGGGGGAGATACGCAGTATTTT.

The chain combines TRBV7-6 with TRBJ2-5, with D possibly TRBD1 on 5 matching bases. Germline V gene data show CDR1 as SGHVS and CDR2 as FNYEAQ. Trimming removed 0 bases at V and 1 base at J, with 9 bases between. There are 15 residues in the CDR3. CDR3 sequence (DNA): TGTGCCAGCAGCTTAGCTGGGGCGATCCAAGAGACCCAGTACTTC. Translating it yields CASSLAGAIQETQYF.

The chain is built from TRBV11-2 and TRBJ1-1, with a possible D match to TRBD1 (5 bases). V lost 0 bases, J lost 9 bases, and 17 bases lay in between. The CDR3 covers 15 residues. Germline V gene data show CDR1 as SGHAT and CDR2 as FQNNGV. The CDR3 sequence is CASSLDIGRAFQAFF. In DNA form, the CDR3 reads TGTGCCAGCAGCTTAGATATTGGCAGGGCTTTTCAAGCTTTCTTT.

The chain is built from TRBV7-9 and TRBJ1-2; D not certain. V lost 2 bases and J lost 8, with 15 bases in between. The V gene's germline CDR1 is SEHNR and CDR2 FQNEAQ (reference sequence). The CDR3 consists of 14 residues. CDR3 nucleotides: TGTGCCAGCAGCTTAACCGGGTACGGGTTAGGCTACACCTTC. Residues: CASSLTGYGLGYTF.

V and J are TRBV11-2 and TRBJ2-1; D not resolved. CDR3 size: 11 residues. Trimming stripped 5 bases from V and 8 bases from J, with 7 bases between. Germline V gives CDR1 SGHAT, CDR2 FQNNGV. The CDR3 region is CASSPGHEQFF. The CDR3 region has the DNA TGTGCCAGCAGCCCAGGCCATGAGCAGTTCTTC.

V and J are TRBV9 and TRBJ2-2; TRBD2 is a possible D gene (5 bases). Germline CDR1 and CDR2: SGDLS and YYNGEE. The CDR3 has 13 amino acids. V lost 9 bases, J lost 1 base, and 10 bases lay in between. CDR3 in DNA: TGTGCCACCCGTCGGGGGAACACCGGGGAGCTGTTTTTT. Amino acids: CATRRGNTGELFF.

The chain has TRBV20-1 and TRBJ2-1, with TRBD2 identical over 8 bases. The germline V gene has CDR1 DFQATT and CDR2 SNEGSKA (reference sequence). The CDR3 is 11 amino acids. This chain's CDR3 is CRAAGDNEQFF. CDR3 bases: TGCAGGGCAGCGGGGGACAATGAGCAGTTCTTC.

This clone came up a few times. The gene calls are TRBV5-1 and TRBJ2-7; TRBD2 agrees at 7 bases. The CDR3 is 19 amino acids. CDR1 is SGHRS and CDR2 is YFSETQ in the germline V gene. Germline trimming cut 0 bases from V and 3 bases from J; bases unmatched to any gene: 18. The CDR3, as DNA: TGCGCCAGCAGCTTGGCCATTTTGACGTCGGGAGGTCGGGGCTACGAGCAGTACTTC. Translated, it gives CASSLAILTSGGRGYEQYF.

The chain links TRBV10-1 to TRBJ2-2, with TRBD2 identical over 11 bases. The CDR3 spans 15 residues. In germline, CDR1 is WNHNN, CDR2 SYGVQD (reference sequence). Unmatched junction bases numbered 2, after V lost 4 bases and J lost 4 bases. The DNA of the CDR3 is TGCGCCAGCAGTGGGCTAGCGGGGGGCACCGGGGAGCTGTTTTTT. Translated: CASSGLAGGTGELFF.

This clone was seen more than once but under ten times. The chain employs TRBV7-9 and TRBJ2-1; possible D gene TRBD1, 5 bases. Deletions cut 4 bases from V and 2 bases from J, with 15 bases between. The CDR3 spans 16 residues. The V gene's germline CDR1 is SEHNR and CDR2 FQNEAQ (reference sequence). CDR3 bases: TGTGCCAGCAGCTCAGTTAAGACAGCGCCCTACAATGAGCAGTTCTTC. This codes for CASSSVKTAPYNEQFF.

The chain has TRBV30 and TRBJ2-3, with D tentatively TRBD1 (5 bases). The CDR3 is 14 residues long. The V end was cut by 3 bases, the J end by 9 bases, with 19 bases between. Germline CDR1 GTSNPN, CDR2 SVGIG (reference sequence). The CDR3 spells CAWRNEYRTMTQYF. CDR3 DNA: TGTGCCTGGAGGAACGAGTATAGGACAATGACGCAGTATTTT.

Comments on this clone: The sample has other DNA sequences that encode this CDR3 too. The rearrangement joins TRBV12-2 to TRBJ1-6; the D call TRBD1 from the table was never checked on the DNA. TRBV12-2 is classified as a pseudogene. The CDR3 is 17 residues long. CDR3 coding DNA: TGTGCAAGTCGCTTAGAGTATGACAGGGATTACAGCTCACCCCTCCACTTT. It translates to CASRLEYDRDYSSPLHF.

The gene calls are TRBV14 and TRBJ2-1; D unclear. The ends were cut back, 2 bases at V and 6 bases at J, with 8 bases in the middle. In germline, CDR1 is SGHDN, CDR2 FVKESK. There are 13 residues in the CDR3. CDR3 coding DNA: TGTGCCAGCAGCCAAAATTCGGTCAATGAGCAGTTCTTC. Protein product: CASSQNSVNEQFF.

CDR3 loop: CAWTIGISGNTIYF. The CDR3 DNA sequence: TGTGCCTGGACGATCGGGATCTCTGGAAACACCATATATTTT. This rearrangement joins TRBV30 to TRBJ1-3; D is undetermined. CDR3 length equals 14 residues. Trimming removed 4 bases from V and 0 bases from J, with 10 bases in between. CDR1 and CDR2 (germline): GTSNPN, SVGIG (reference sequence).

The V and J genes are TRBV19 and TRBJ2-7, with a tentative D call TRBD2 (5 bases). CDR3 length equals 11 residues. Deletions cut 5 bases from V and 9 bases from J, with 11 bases between. Germline loops: CDR1 LNHDA, CDR2 SQIVND (reference sequence). The CDR3 sequence is CASSSERGQYF. Written as DNA, the CDR3 is TGTGCCAGTAGTTCTGAACGGGGGCAGTACTTC.